One sample yielded the 25 T cell receptor beta chains listed below, sequenced in a study of T cell repertoires in cytomegalovirus infection. No antigen has been assigned to these receptors. TCRdb independently ran MiXCR on the reads; one entry per CDR3 protein. Among approximately 110,000 distinct CDR3 sequences listed, 29% were seen once. The sample in question was CD8+ T cells from cultured PBMCs, obtained from culture after CMV antigen stimulation. The receptors derive from a human donor in good health (CMV status not recorded). Some clones in this sample may be carry-over from other donors' samples.

This clonotype has at least ten counts. The V gene is TRBV28, the J gene TRBJ2-7; no firm D call. This CDR3 comprises 13 residues. Trimming took 2 bases from V and 3 from J, leaving 8 bases between them. The germline gives CDR1 MDHEN, CDR2 SYDVKM. CDR3 protein: CASSLQRSYEQYF. CDR3 bases: TGTGCCAGCAGTTTACAGCGAAGCTACGAGCAGTACTTC.

As for this clonotype: A junction end diverges from the germline sequence, so it may reflect a read error. The rearrangement links TRBV12-3 or TRBV12-4 to TRBJ2-3, with D perhaps TRBD2 (7 bases). There are 14 residues in the CDR3. This CDR3 reads CASSLGSPAGATVF. The CDR3 DNA is TGTGCCAGCAGTTTAGGTTCGCCGGCGGGGGCCACCGTATTT.

The rearrangement links TRBV6-2 or TRBV6-3 to TRBJ1-5; D remains ambiguous. CDR1 is MNHEY, CDR2 SVGEGT, per germline. The CDR3 covers 14 residues. The V and J ends lost 8 bases and 0 bases respectively, with 11 bases between them. CDR3 region: CASREIYSNQPQHF. The CDR3 coding sequence is TGTGCCAGCCGGGAAATATATAGCAATCAGCCCCAGCATTTT.

This clonotype was detected ten times or more. The gene calls are TRBV7-9 and TRBJ2-1; the match to TRBD2 covers 8 bases. V shed 5 bases and J 5 bases; nucleotides not matched to a gene: 11. This CDR3 is 16 amino acids long. Germline V lookup: CDR1 SEHNR, CDR2 FQNEAQ (reference sequence). CDR3 amino acids: CASSPPFGLADNEQFF. DNA for the CDR3: TGTGCCAGCAGCCCGCCGTTCGGACTAGCCGACAATGAGCAGTTCTTC.

CDR3 sequence: CAWRSWTGLYNNEQFF. The CDR3 nucleotides read TGTGCCTGGAGGAGCTGGACAGGGTTATATAACAATGAGCAGTTCTTC. This chain connects TRBV30 to TRBJ2-1; 8 bases are shared with TRBD1. The CDR3 is made up of 16 amino acids. The trim removed 3 bases at V and 5 bases at J, leaving 12 bases unmatched. Germline loops: CDR1 GTSNPN, CDR2 SVGIG (reference sequence).

The chain joins TRBV7-9 to TRBJ2-5; D is undetermined. The CDR3 is made up of 14 amino acids. Germline CDR1 is SEHNR and CDR2 is FQNEAQ (reference sequence). The ends were cut back, 7 bases at V and 5 bases at J, with 17 bases in the middle. The CDR3 bases are TGTGCCAGCACTCCCCGAACCCACCCCGAGACCCAGTACTTC. Translating it yields CASTPRTHPETQYF. Using reference TRBV7-9 and TRBJ2-5 for the parts outside the CDR3, the full variable domain is DTGVSQNPRHKITKRGQNVTFRCDPISEHNRLYWYRQTLGQGPEFLTYFQNEAQLEKSRLLSDRFSAERPKGSFSTLEIQRTEQGDSAMYLCASTPRTHPETQYFGPGTRLLVL.

This rearrangement joins TRBV2 to TRBJ2-5; D call uncertain. This CDR3 has 13 residues. Germline CDR1 and CDR2: SNHLY and FYNNEI. V gave up 5 bases and J gave up 5 bases, with 12 bases separating them. The CDR3 nucleotides read TGTGCCAGCAGTAGCAATCGCGCGGAGACCCAGTACTTC. Its translation: CASSSNRAETQYF.

This clonotype has more than one count but fewer than ten. The V and J genes are TRBV2 and TRBJ2-7, with a weak D call TRBD1 (6 bases). The CDR3 sequence is 15 residues long. The germline gives CDR1 SNHLY, CDR2 FYNNEI. The V and J ends lost 0 bases and 2 bases respectively, with 11 bases between them. CDR3 residues: CASSEATDRAYEQYF. The CDR3 DNA is TGTGCCAGCAGTGAAGCTACGGACAGAGCCTACGAGCAGTACTTC.

The rearrangement joins TRBV6-2 or TRBV6-3 to TRBJ2-1; 14 bases map to TRBD2. The CDR3 is made up of 14 amino acids. The V and J ends lost 7 bases and 9 bases, in that order; junction bases with no gene match: 5. Germline CDR1 MNHEY, CDR2 SVGEGT. The CDR3 sequence is CASTLTSGGVEQFF. The CDR3 DNA reads as TGTGCCAGCACCCTGACTAGCGGGGGGGTTGAGCAGTTCTTC.

This clonotype was observed a few times. CDR3 sequence (DNA): TGTGCCAGCAGCTTAGGCCCCACAGGGTTCGAGCAGTACTTC. Its protein product is CASSLGPTGFEQYF. V is TRBV11-2 and J is TRBJ2-7, with a possible D match to TRBD1 (6 bases). Germline-derived CDR1 and CDR2 are SGHAT and FQNNGV. Trimming stripped 1 base from V and 6 bases from J, with 13 bases between. The CDR3 runs to 14 residues.

This clonotype has just a few counts. This sequence joins TRBV7-9 and TRBJ2-3; unclear D gene. V lost 4 bases to trimming and J lost 4 bases, with 12 bases between them. Germline V CDR1 and CDR2: SEHNR, FQNEAQ (reference sequence). The CDR3 sequence is 14 residues long. Here the CDR3 DNA reads TGTGCCAGCAGCTCCCCCGTGCTTCCAGATACGCAGTATTTT. This codes for CASSSPVLPDTQYF.

This chain links TRBV5-1 with TRBJ2-1; 11 bases agree with TRBD1. The CDR3 contains 15 residues. Per the germline V gene, CDR1 is SGHRS and CDR2 is YFSETQ. V was pared by 5 bases and J by 4 bases, with 5 bases of the junction left unmatched. Here the CDR3 DNA reads TGCGCCAGCAGGGACGGGACAGGGGGTTACAATGAGCAGTTCTTC. Protein sequence: CASRDGTGGYNEQFF. The variable domain in full, with the rest retrieved from reference TRBV5-1 and TRBJ2-1, is KAGVTQTPRYLIKTRGQQVTLSCSPISGHRSVSWYQQTPGQGLQFLFEYFSETQRNKGNFPGRFSGRQFSNSRSEMNVSTLELGDSALYLCASRDGTGGYNEQFFGPGTRLTVL.

The chain recombines TRBV11-2 with TRBJ2-3, with 9 bases identical to TRBD2. Germline-derived CDR1 and CDR2 are SGHAT and FQNNGV. This CDR3 has 16 amino acids. The junction had 8 bases not matched to a gene; V was cut back by 5 bases and J by 2 bases. The CDR3 DNA is TGTGCCAGCAGCGACTTAGCGGGGGAGACCACAGATACGCAGTATTTT. The encoded protein is CASSDLAGETTDTQYF.

The chain carries TRBV12-3 or TRBV12-4 and TRBJ2-1; no definite D call. The V and J ends lost 3 bases and 8 bases respectively, with 8 bases between them. The CDR3 consists of 12 residues. The CDR3 sequence: CASSFVLDEQFF. In DNA, the CDR3 is TGTGCCAGCAGTTTCGTCCTAGATGAGCAGTTCTTC.

This clonotype has ten or more counts. The chain joins TRBV24-1 to TRBJ1-1; 8 bases line up with TRBD1. The V gene end was trimmed by 9 bases and the J gene end by 4 bases; junction bases not matched to a gene: 6. CDR3 size: 13 residues. Germline V gene lookup returns CDR1 KGHDR and CDR2 SFDVKD. Written as DNA, the CDR3 is TGTGCCACCGAAGGACAGGGCGTCACTGAAGCTTTCTTT. Its translation: CATEGQGVTEAFF.

This clonotype was picked up a small number of times. CDR3 DNA sequence: TGTGCCAGCAGCTTAGTTCTAGCGGGGGGCCCCTACAATGAGCAGTTCTTC. It translates to CASSLVLAGGPYNEQFF. The chain couples TRBV7-6 to TRBJ2-1, with 11 bases identical to TRBD2. V lost 1 base to trimming and J lost 2 bases; unmatched junction nucleotides: 4. The length of the CDR3 is 17 residues. CDR1 and CDR2 from the germline V gene are SGHVS and FNYEAQ.

V gene TRBV9 combines with J gene TRBJ2-7, with D possibly being TRBD1 (6 bases). CDR1 and CDR2 from the germline V gene are SGDLS and YYNGEE. The CDR3 consists of 14 residues. The V gene lost 0 bases and the J gene lost 5 bases, with 12 bases spanning the gap. CDR3 nucleotides: TGTGCCAGCAGCGTAGACGGACAGATTGACGAGCAGTACTTC. Translating it yields CASSVDGQIDEQYF.

This clonotype occurred a few times. CDR3 sequence reads: CASSLTSGGANEQFF. The CDR3 nucleotides are TGTGCCAGCAGTTTAACTAGCGGGGGGGCGAATGAGCAGTTCTTC. The chain has TRBV27 and TRBJ2-1; TRBD2 matches 13 bases. Trimming at V came to 2 bases and at J to 7 bases, leaving 2 bases not matched to a gene. Germline assignment: CDR1 MNHEY and CDR2 SMNVEV (reference sequence). This CDR3 contains 15 residues.

The sample holds many counts of this clonotype. This chain connects TRBV12-3 or TRBV12-4 to TRBJ1-1; 10 nucleotides match TRBD1. The V segment lost 5 bases and the J segment 4 bases; nucleotides outside the gene matches: 7. The CDR3 contains 15 residues. The DNA for the CDR3 is TGTGCCAGCAGTAGGCCCGGGACAGGGGTCACTGAAGCTTTCTTT. Residues: CASSRPGTGVTEAFF.

CDR3 bases: TGTGCCAGCTCACCACCGGACATAACGACTCCTCTCCACTTT. Protein product: CASSPPDITTPLHF. The chain employs TRBV18 and TRBJ1-6; a possible D gene is TRBD1 (5 bases). The CDR3 sequence is 14 residues long. Trimming pared 0 bases from V and 16 bases from J, leaving 16 bases between. Germline assignment: CDR1 KGHSH and CDR2 LQKENI.

The chain recombines TRBV28 with TRBJ1-6; D is ambiguous. The CDR3 contains 13 residues. V lost 2 bases and J lost 11, with 10 bases in between. Germline CDR1 MDHEN, CDR2 SYDVKM. The CDR3 spells CASSLRVFPPLHF. In nucleotides, the CDR3 is TGTGCCAGCAGTTTAAGAGTGTTTCCACCCCTCCACTTT. Based on the CDR3 plus reference TRBV28 and TRBJ1-6, the full variable domain is DVKVTQSSRYLVKRTGEKVFLECVQDMDHENMFWYRQDPGLGLRLIYFSYDVKMKEKGDIPEGYSVSREKKERFSLILESASTNQTSMYLCASSLRVFPPLHFGNGTRLTVT.

V is TRBV6-6 and J is TRBJ1-4; no reliable D call. Trimming cost V 4 bases and J 0 bases, with 12 bases left between them. The CDR3 length is 16 residues. Germline CDR1 MNHNY, CDR2 SVGAGI (reference sequence). CDR3 protein: CASSSEVYATNEKLFF. The CDR3 bases are TGTGCCAGCAGTTCGGAGGTTTATGCAACTAATGAAAAACTGTTTTTT.

This rearrangement joins TRBV20-1 to TRBJ2-1; unclear D gene. This CDR3 has 14 residues. The V gene's germline CDR1 is DFQATT and CDR2 SNEGSKA (reference sequence). The germline V and J ends were trimmed by 3 bases and 0 bases, with 9 bases remaining between them. The CDR3 DNA is TGCAGTGCTAGGTTAGTGAGCTCCTACAATGAGCAGTTCTTC. It specifies CSARLVSSYNEQFF.

The chain recombines TRBV20-1 with TRBJ1-4; D is undetermined. Trimming took 3 bases from V and 3 from J, leaving 20 bases between them. The CDR3 runs to 17 residues. Germline CDR1 and CDR2: DFQATT and SNEGSKA (reference sequence). CDR3 in amino acids: CSASRRTATLANEKLFF. Written as DNA, the CDR3 is TGCAGTGCTAGCCGAAGGACCGCTACTCTAGCTAATGAAAAACTGTTTTTT.

This clonotype was seen a few times. This chain connects TRBV18 to TRBJ1-2; TRBD1 might be the D (6 bases). The germline gives CDR1 KGHSH, CDR2 LQKENI. V was shortened by 9 bases and J by 2 bases, with 7 bases between the two germline ends. The CDR3 consists of 11 residues. This CDR3 reads CASQGNYGYTF. DNA for the CDR3: TGTGCCAGTCAGGGGAACTATGGCTACACCTTC.